These 12 T cell receptor beta chains came from one sample sequenced in a study of spatial heterogeneity in lung cancer (dated by TCRdb to 2018 to 2020). These receptors are not linked to any known antigen. Library preparation was by 5' RACE. The sequencing machine was a NextSeq 500. TCRdb itself trimmed the public reads at Q25 with fastp, ran MiXCR and retained productive beta chains. Rows with a matching CDR3 protein are joined into one entry that keeps the most common DNA and genes. The table for this sample lists around 13,000 distinct CDR3 sequences; roughly 7% of them were counted only once. The ten largest clonotypes hold 3.4% of the sample. The sample's time point label is to be understood as: sample taken at primary tumor resection. Broad study findings and their caveats: A correlation was observed between the number of expanded intratumoral alpha and beta TCRs and the tumor nonsynonymous mutation count.

The specimen comprised lung tumor tissue, sampled at surgery. The receptors originated from a female donor with early-stage non-small cell lung cancer.

In this sample, this clonotype turned up many times. V is TRBV27 and J is TRBJ1-5, with a tentative D call TRBD1 (5 bases). V lost 5 bases and J lost 5, with 22 bases in between. Germline V gene lookup returns CDR1 MNHEY and CDR2 SMNVEV (reference sequence). This CDR3 spans 17 amino acids. The CDR3 sequence: CASSPGTLSGVDQPQHF. The CDR3 region has the DNA TGTGCCAGCAGTCCCGGGACTCTCAGTGGAGTGGATCAGCCCCAGCATTTT.

This clonotype has a count of ten or more. The chain uses TRBV7-2 and TRBJ2-7, with TRBD2 as a possible D gene (6 bases). The CDR3 totals 12 residues. Germline V gives CDR1 SGHTA, CDR2 FQGNSA. V lost 5 bases and J 4 bases, leaving 9 bases between the germline ends. CDR3 coding DNA: TGTGCCAGCAGCCCCAGCGGGTACGAGCAGTACTTC. Its translation is CASSPSGYEQYF.

This clonotype was detected ten times or more. This chain joins TRBV28 and TRBJ2-3; possibly TRBD1 for D (5 bases). Germline V gene sequence: CDR1 MDHEN, CDR2 SYDVKM. V lost 8 bases and J 7 bases, leaving 10 bases between the germline ends. The CDR3 has 11 amino acids. In nucleotides, the CDR3 is TGTGCCAGCGGACGACAGTATACGCAGTATTTT. Its translation is CASGRQYTQYF.

This clonotype has at least ten counts. The chain uses TRBV20-1 and TRBJ2-3; D uncertain. The CDR3 has 15 amino acids. The germline V gene encodes CDR1 DFQATT and CDR2 SNEGSKA (reference sequence). Trimming shortened V by 3 bases and J by 2 bases, and 15 bases separated the two germline ends. In DNA, the CDR3 is TGCAGTGCTAGGCCTTTCTCGACCAACACAGATACGCAGTATTTT. As protein: CSARPFSTNTDTQYF.

This clonotype came up many times. The J gene is TRBJ2-3, the V gene TRBV9; 12 bases are shared with TRBD2. This CDR3 region has 16 residues. The germline gives CDR1 SGDLS, CDR2 YYNGEE. The V gene end was trimmed by 4 bases and the J gene end by 1 base; junction bases not matched to a gene: 4. The CDR3 sequence is CASSPLAGGGTDTQYF. Here the CDR3 DNA reads TGTGCCAGCAGCCCCCTAGCGGGAGGGGGCACAGATACGCAGTATTTT.

By share, this clonotype ranks as medium-sized (0.01 to 0.1%). This chain connects TRBV20-1 to TRBJ2-7, with D tentatively TRBD2 (6 bases). Trimming took 0 bases from V and 2 from J, leaving 14 bases between them. This CDR3 has 15 residues. The V gene's germline CDR1 is DFQATT and CDR2 SNEGSKA (reference sequence). This CDR3 is CSARDLSGAPYEQYF. The CDR3 DNA is TGCAGTGCTAGAGACCTTAGCGGTGCCCCCTACGAGCAGTACTTC.

This clonotype was seen ten or more times. The CDR3 coding sequence is TGTGCCTGGAGTGAAGCGGGGGTCTACAATGAGCAGTTCTTC. Amino acid sequence: CAWSEAGVYNEQFF. The chain combines TRBV30 with TRBJ2-1; 8 bases agree with TRBD2. CDR1 GTSNPN and CDR2 SVGIG come from the germline V gene (reference sequence). Trimming cost V 1 base and J 3 bases; bases outside gene matches: 2. The CDR3 extends over 14 amino acids.

This clonotype is labeled medium-sized. The chain combines TRBV7-2 with TRBJ1-1; 7 bases line up with TRBD1. Germline-derived CDR1 and CDR2 are SGHTA and FQGNSA. The CDR3 is 17 residues long. V lost 3 bases, J lost 4 bases, and 14 bases stayed unmatched. As DNA, the CDR3 is TGTGCCAGCAGCTTGTGGGAAAGGGGGCGCCTCTCCACTGAAGCTTTCTTT. Protein: CASSLWERGRLSTEAFF.

This clonotype was recorded many times. The chain uses TRBV7-9 and TRBJ2-7; no reliable D call. V was cut by 5 bases and J by 2 bases, with 16 bases left in between. The CDR3 is 15 amino acids. Germline lookup yields CDR1 SEHNR and CDR2 FQNEAQ (reference sequence). The CDR3, as DNA: TGTGCCAGCAGCCCAACTGCCTTACCCACCTACGAGCAGTACTTC. Encoded protein: CASSPTALPTYEQYF.

This clonotype rates as medium-sized (0.01 to 0.1%). The chain uses TRBV14 and TRBJ2-7; weak D call: TRBD2 (5 bases). This CDR3 spans 14 amino acids. Germline CDR1 is SGHDN and CDR2 is FVKESK. The V gene lost 2 bases and the J gene lost 1 base, with 9 bases spanning the gap. The CDR3 sequence: CASSQHGKSYEQYF. CDR3 DNA sequence: TGTGCCAGCAGCCAACACGGGAAATCCTACGAGCAGTACTTC.

Ten or more counts support this clonotype. V is TRBV6-2 or TRBV6-3 and J is TRBJ1-4; D unclear. CDR3 length: 14 amino acids. Germline lookup yields CDR1 MNHEY and CDR2 SVGEGT. Trimming shortened V by 4 bases and J by 3 bases, and 9 bases separated the two germline ends. CDR3 residues: CASSSQLSNEKLFF. In DNA form, the CDR3 reads TGTGCCAGCAGTTCACAGCTCTCTAATGAAAAACTGTTTTTT.

This clonotype appeared many times. V gene TRBV18 combines with J gene TRBJ2-2, with D tentatively TRBD1 (5 bases). The CDR3 covers 15 residues. Trimming took off 2 bases at V and 6 bases at J, with 13 bases between the two ends. Germline loops: CDR1 KGHSH, CDR2 LQKENI. DNA for the CDR3: TGTGCCAGCTCACCAGAACAGGACGGTTCCGGGGAGCTGTTTTTT. Protein sequence: CASSPEQDGSGELFF.